This T cell receptor (beta chain) was sequenced during a study of Ad26.COV2.S vaccination and SARS-CoV-2 variants. Whole-study context: Ad26.COV2.S given intramuscularly, once or twice 56 days apart.

Sample treatment: roughly 20 received Ad26.COV2.S at low or high dose, single or two shots; 5 received placebo; per-sample allocation not given. Each sample was drawn 63 days after the first injection (of vaccine or placebo). The method was immunoSEQ multiplex PCR; TCRdb's version includes in-frame clones alone and lacks a portion of them. The table lists around 500,000 clones, nearly 90% of them singletons. The V gene lost 3 bases and the J gene lost 5 bases, with 10 bases spanning the gap. The CDR3 has 13 amino acids. Looked up from germline, CDR1 is SNHLY and CDR2 is FYNNEI. The sequence was collected from a person aged 18-60 years who received the Ad26.COV2.S COVID-19 vaccine or a placebo. The chain carries TRBV2 and TRBJ1-1; a weak D match, TRBD1 (5 bases). Material: peripheral blood, obtained in a trial of Ad26.COV2.S vaccine versus placebo. CDR3 nucleotides: TGTGCCAGCAGTGAGAGGGCAGGGACTGAAGCTTTCTTT. This encodes CASSERAGTEAFF. Using reference TRBV2 and TRBJ1-1 for the parts outside the CDR3, the full variable domain is EPEVTQTPSHQVTQMGQEVILRCVPISNHLYFYWYRQILGQKVEFLVSFYNNEISEKSEIFDDQFSVERPDGSNFTLKIRSTKLEDSAMYFCASSERAGTEAFFGQGTRLTVV.